The 14 T cell receptor beta chains reported below all come from one sample, sequenced in a study of Tregs in tolerant kidney transplant recipients. Sequencing was performed with immunoSEQ multiplex PCR; in TCRdb, only in-frame clones are kept and a portion is missing. The sample lists 240,000 or so clones; approximately 84% were seen once. Sequenced input: CD4+ T cells from blood. The receptors come from a human donor in good health.

This clone was counted only a few times. The chain couples TRBV5-1 to TRBJ1-1; D call uncertain. There are 13 residues in the CDR3. Trimming pared 4 bases from V and 1 base from J, leaving 8 bases between. Germline V gene sequence: CDR1 SGHRS, CDR2 YFSETQ. The CDR3 spells CASSTDGNTEAFF. CDR3 coding DNA: TGCGCCAGCAGCACCGACGGGAACACTGAAGCTTTCTTT.

As regards this clone: An end of the junction does not agree with germline; a read error may underlie this. The same CDR3 arises from other DNA sequences in this sample as well. CDR3 protein: CASSQRPIDRAGFNEKLFF. In nucleotides, the CDR3 is TGCGCGAGCAGCCAAAGGCCAATTGACAGGGCAGGGTTTAATGAAAAACTGTTTTTT. The genes are TRBV4-1 and TRBJ1-4, with 7 bases identical to TRBD1. The CDR3 has 19 amino acids. Germline-derived CDR1 and CDR2 are MGHRA and YSYEKL.

This rearrangement joins TRBV27 to TRBJ1-4; D perhaps matches TRBD1 (6 bases). Germline V gene sequence: CDR1 MNHEY, CDR2 SMNVEV (reference sequence). The V and J ends lost 0 bases and 8 bases respectively, with 16 bases between them. CDR3 length: 16 amino acids. As DNA, the CDR3 is TGTGCCAGCAGTTTATCGGGGGGCCACGGTAGGGAAAAACTGTTTTTT. Its translation is CASSLSGGHGREKLFF.

The V call is TRBV14, the J call TRBJ1-1; the match to TRBD1 covers 7 bases. The germline CDR1 and CDR2 sequences are SGHDN and FVKESK. The CDR3 totals 12 residues. The junction had 3 bases not matched to a gene; V was cut back by 4 bases and J by 7 bases. The CDR3 region is CASSLQGYEAFF. The DNA for the CDR3 is TGTGCCAGCAGCCTACAGGGGTATGAAGCTTTCTTT.

The chain has TRBV28 and TRBJ2-1, with D hard to call. Trimming took 5 bases from V and 7 from J, leaving 9 bases between them. The CDR3 loop spans 12 amino acids. CDR1 is MDHEN, CDR2 SYDVKM, per germline. DNA for the CDR3: TGTGCCAGCAGTAGGGTGGGGAATGAGCAGTTCTTC. Translation: CASSRVGNEQFF.

The J gene is TRBJ2-3, the V gene TRBV27, with TRBD2 identical over 11 bases. The germline gives CDR1 MNHEY, CDR2 SMNVEV (reference sequence). V lost 5 bases and J lost 1; bases outside the gene matches: 8. This CDR3 is 17 amino acids long. Here the CDR3 DNA reads TGTGCCAGCAGTCCCGGATTGGGACTAGCGGGCACAGATACGCAGTATTTT. This codes for CASSPGLGLAGTDTQYF.

This chain connects TRBV5-1 to TRBJ1-1, with D possibly matching TRBD1 (6 bases). V lost 2 bases and J lost 5, with 13 bases in between. CDR1 is SGHRS and CDR2 is YFSETQ in the germline V gene. This CDR3 contains 14 residues. CDR3: CASSLQGLRTEAFF. CDR3 nucleotide sequence: TGCGCCAGCAGCTTACAGGGTCTCAGGACTGAAGCTTTCTTT.

The V and J genes are TRBV27 and TRBJ2-7; D is unclear. This CDR3 is 13 amino acids long. Trimming took 2 bases from V and 0 from J, leaving 5 bases between them. Germline assignment: CDR1 MNHEY and CDR2 SMNVEV (reference sequence). The CDR3: CASSLAGSYEQYF. DNA for the CDR3: TGTGCCAGCAGTTTAGCAGGCTCCTACGAGCAGTACTTC.

The chain uses TRBV29-1 and TRBJ2-1, with 8 nucleotides matching TRBD2. V gave up 3 bases and J gave up 4 bases; unmatched junction bases: 2. Germline CDR1 reads SQVTM; CDR2 reads ANQGSEA. The CDR3 totals 13 residues. The CDR3 loop is CSVEASGYNEQFF. The CDR3 bases are TGCAGCGTTGAGGCTAGCGGGTACAATGAGCAGTTCTTC.

This chain links TRBV7-9 with TRBJ2-1; perhaps TRBD2 as D (6 bases). This CDR3 has 13 residues. Looked up from germline, CDR1 is SEHNR and CDR2 is FQNEAQ (reference sequence). Deletions cut 6 bases from V and 9 bases from J, with 15 bases between. CDR3 amino acids: CASRYSGSGEQFF. The CDR3 nucleotides are TGTGCCAGCAGATACAGCGGGTCTGGTGAGCAGTTCTTC.

To note about this clone: The same CDR3 also results from other DNA sequences found in this sample. The chain has TRBV7-8 and TRBJ1-1, with D possibly being TRBD1 (5 bases). This CDR3 has 15 amino acids. CDR1 and CDR2 from the germline V gene are SGHVS and FQNEAQ. Deletions cut 1 base from V and 0 bases from J, with 9 bases between. CDR3 loop: CASSLGKGMNTEAFF. The DNA of the CDR3 is TGTGCCAGCAGCTTAGGTAAGGGGATGAACACTGAAGCTTTCTTT.

CDR3 loop: CASSLAASGGPGGPDTQYF. Written as DNA, the CDR3 is TGCGCCAGCAGCTTGGCGGCTAGCGGGGGGCCCGGCGGGCCGGATACGCAGTATTTT. The chain recombines TRBV5-1 with TRBJ2-3; 11 bases align to TRBD2. The V gene's germline CDR1 is SGHRS and CDR2 YFSETQ. The CDR3 runs 19 residues. The trim removed 0 bases at V and 6 bases at J, leaving 15 bases unmatched.

This rearrangement joins TRBV9 to TRBJ2-7; 9 bases are shared with TRBD1. The CDR3 has 17 amino acids. The V gene's germline CDR1 is SGDLS and CDR2 YYNGEE. The junction had 13 bases not matched to a gene; V was cut back by 4 bases and J by 2 bases. The CDR3 nucleotides read TGTGCCAGCAGCACTTCCGGGACAGGGAATGGGGCCTACGAGCAGTACTTC. As protein: CASSTSGTGNGAYEQYF.

This clone appeared a few times. This sequence joins TRBV7-9 and TRBJ2-1; weak D call: TRBD2 (5 bases). The CDR3 has 16 residues. CDR1 and CDR2 from the germline V gene are SEHNR and FQNEAQ (reference sequence). Trimming cost V 0 bases and J 4 bases, with 13 bases left between them. CDR3 loop: CASSLALSGEYNEQFF. Written as DNA, the CDR3 is TGTGCCAGCAGCTTAGCGCTGAGCGGTGAATACAATGAGCAGTTCTTC.